The 21 T cell receptor beta chains below come from one sample, sequenced in a study of long-term antiretroviral therapy in people with HIV. Survey level was the resolution at which the v3.0 immunoSEQ assay ran. The table came from immunoSEQ multiplex PCR; TCRdb's copy has only in-frame clones and leaves some out. The sample consists of 25,000 to 35,000 clones, about 94% of them appearing once. Sample: unsorted PBMCs, taken about 7.4 years after starting antiretroviral therapy. Every receptor here comes from a man aged 45-65 years with HIV.

The CDR3 protein is CSVERGYSGNTIYF. The CDR3 coding sequence is TGCAGCGTTGAGAGGGGATACTCTGGAAACACCATATATTTT. The chain uses TRBV29-1 and TRBJ1-3; D possibly corresponds to TRBD1 (5 bases). Germline loops: CDR1 SQVTM, CDR2 ANQGSEA. Trimming removed 3 bases at V and 0 bases at J, with 9 bases between. CDR3 size: 14 residues.

The J gene is TRBJ1-3, the V gene TRBV30; unclear D gene. Germline CDR1 and CDR2: GTSNPN and SVGIG (reference sequence). CDR3 size: 13 residues. Trimming removed 8 bases from V and 2 bases from J, with 13 bases in between. The CDR3 coding sequence is TGTGCCAGGCGTGACTGGGCTGGAAACACCATATATTTT. This translates into CARRDWAGNTIYF. Variable domain in full (rest from reference TRBV30 and TRBJ1-3): SQTIHQWPATLVQPVGSPLSLECTVEGTSNPNLYWYRQAAGRGLQLLFYSVGIGQISSEVPQNLSASRPQDRQFILSSKKLLLSDSGFYLCARRDWAGNTIYFGEGSWLTVV.

The chain couples TRBV19 to TRBJ2-3, with D tentatively TRBD1 (5 bases). The germline CDR1 and CDR2 sequences are LNHDA and SQIVND (reference sequence). Trimming pared 6 bases from V and 0 bases from J, leaving 10 bases between. The CDR3 loop spans 14 amino acids. This CDR3 reads CASRDISSTDTQYF. The DNA for the CDR3 is TGTGCCAGTAGGGACATTTCTAGCACAGATACGCAGTATTTT.

This clone was detected only once. Other nucleotide sequences from this sample produce the same CDR3. V gene TRBV4-3 combines with J gene TRBJ2-7; 8 bases line up with TRBD1. Trimming removed 0 bases from V and 1 base from J; junction bases left unmatched: 8. The CDR3 covers 17 residues. Germline lookup yields CDR1 LGHNA and CDR2 YSLEER. DNA for the CDR3: TGCGCCAGCAGCCAAGATCTTGGGACAGGAACATCCTACGAGCAGTACTTC. It is translated as CASSQDLGTGTSYEQYF.

This chain links TRBV2 with TRBJ1-2; D not resolved. V shed 6 bases and J shed 2 bases, with 10 bases lying between them. The length of the CDR3 is 13 residues. Germline V lookup: CDR1 SNHLY, CDR2 FYNNEI. The CDR3 sequence is CASSTDINYGYTF. The CDR3 DNA follows: TGTGCCAGCAGCACCGACATCAACTATGGCTACACCTTC.

The gene calls are TRBV14 and TRBJ2-7; D unclear. The CDR3 consists of 13 residues. CDR1 and CDR2 from the germline V gene are SGHDN and FVKESK. Deletions cut 4 bases from V and 4 bases from J, with 11 bases between. This CDR3 reads CASSRQDGYEQYF. The CDR3 DNA is TGTGCCAGCAGCCGGCAGGATGGATACGAGCAGTACTTC. The whole variable domain, filled in from reference TRBV14 and TRBJ2-7, reads EAGVTQFPSHSVIEKGQTVTLRCDPISGHDNLYWYRRVMGKEIKFLLHFVKESKQDESGMPNNRFLAERTGGTYSTLKVQPAELEDSGVYFCASSRQDGYEQYFGPGTRLTVT.

This rearrangement joins TRBV28 to TRBJ2-1; 15 bases agree with TRBD2. The CDR3 is 16 amino acids. Trimming took 5 bases from V and 7 from J; bases not matched to a gene: 6. Germline V CDR1 and CDR2: MDHEN, SYDVKM. In DNA form, the CDR3 reads TGTGCCAGCAGTACCAGGACTAGCGGGGGGGCAAATGAGCAGTTCTTC. As protein: CASSTRTSGGANEQFF.

This chain links TRBV5-1 with TRBJ2-7; the match to TRBD2 covers 7 bases. The trim removed 7 bases at V and 6 bases at J, leaving 10 bases unmatched. From germline, CDR1 is SGHRS and CDR2 YFSETQ. This CDR3 is 13 amino acids long. This CDR3 reads CASYRTSGSEQYF. CDR3 in DNA: TGCGCCAGCTACCGGACTAGTGGCAGCGAGCAGTACTTC. The whole variable domain, filled in from reference TRBV5-1 and TRBJ2-7, reads KAGVTQTPRYLIKTRGQQVTLSCSPISGHRSVSWYQQTPGQGLQFLFEYFSETQRNKGNFPGRFSGRQFSNSRSEMNVSTLELGDSALYLCASYRTSGSEQYFGPGTRLTVT.

V usage is TRBV6-1 and J usage is TRBJ1-6; a weak D match, TRBD1 (6 bases). The CDR3 sequence is 14 residues long. Germline V gene lookup returns CDR1 MNHNS and CDR2 SASEGT. Trimming pared 8 bases from V and 3 bases from J, leaving 11 bases between. The CDR3 protein is CASGRTVYNSPLHF. The CDR3 DNA follows: TGTGCCAGCGGCCGGACAGTCTATAATTCACCCCTCCACTTT.

The gene calls are TRBV27 and TRBJ1-6; 10 bases map to TRBD1. V lost 5 bases, J lost 7 bases, and 5 bases stayed unmatched. Germline V gene lookup returns CDR1 MNHEY and CDR2 SMNVEV (reference sequence). The CDR3 runs 15 residues. For the CDR3, the DNA is TGTGCCAGCAGTGCCCGACAGGGGGCAAATTCACCCCTCCACTTT. The encoded protein is CASSARQGANSPLHF.

The J gene is TRBJ2-7, the V gene TRBV6-1; D is uncertain. The CDR3 runs 13 residues. The germline V and J ends were trimmed by 8 bases and 5 bases, with 16 bases remaining between them. Germline V CDR1 and CDR2: MNHNS, SASEGT. As DNA, the CDR3 is TGTGCCAGCTCGGTACGAAAGTTCGACGAGCAGTACTTC. Residues: CASSVRKFDEQYF.

The chain is built from TRBV28 and TRBJ1-1; 9 bases fit TRBD1. The CDR3 sequence is 15 residues long. Germline values: CDR1 MDHEN, CDR2 SYDVKM. V trimming: 5 bases; J trimming: 1 base; junction bases outside the gene matches: 5. CDR3 loop: CASSPGTGSNTEAFF. Written as DNA, the CDR3 is TGTGCCAGCAGTCCAGGGACAGGGTCGAACACTGAAGCTTTCTTT.

The chain's CDR3 is CSVGQGNTEAFF. CDR3 nucleotide sequence: TGCAGCGTTGGACAGGGGAACACTGAAGCTTTCTTT. V and J are TRBV29-1 and TRBJ1-1, with 7 bases that match TRBD1. The germline CDR1 and CDR2 sequences are SQVTM and ANQGSEA. V lost 4 bases, J lost 1 base, and 0 bases stayed unmatched. This CDR3 comprises 12 residues.

The J gene is TRBJ2-3, the V gene TRBV5-6; unclear D gene. The V gene lost 1 base and the J gene lost 2 bases, with 11 bases spanning the gap. There are 15 residues in the CDR3. Germline loops: CDR1 SGHDT, CDR2 YYEEEE. The CDR3 bases are TGTGCCAGCAGCTTGTTGCGGACGGTCACAGATACGCAGTATTTT. Its translation: CASSLLRTVTDTQYF.

V and J are TRBV11-2 and TRBJ2-2; the D gene is possibly TRBD1 (5 bases). V lost 3 bases and J lost 0, with 8 bases in between. There are 15 residues in the CDR3. Germline V CDR1 and CDR2: SGHAT, FQNNGV. CDR3 protein: CASSFGASNTGELFF. CDR3 nucleotides: TGTGCCAGCAGCTTTGGGGCTTCGAACACCGGGGAGCTGTTTTTT.

The rearrangement links TRBV6-6 to TRBJ2-3; 10 nucleotides match TRBD2. The V gene's germline CDR1 is MNHNY and CDR2 SVGAGI (reference sequence). CDR3 length: 16 amino acids. With 6 bases clipped from V and 2 bases from J, the junction kept 8 bases outside the gene matches. The CDR3 spells CASSSGLADLTDTQYF. As DNA, the CDR3 is TGTGCCAGCAGCTCTGGACTAGCGGATCTCACAGATACGCAGTATTTT.

V usage is TRBV11-2 and J usage is TRBJ2-7; TRBD2 might be the D (6 bases). CDR3 length equals 13 residues. The V and J ends lost 5 bases and 3 bases respectively, with 11 bases between them. The germline V gene has CDR1 SGHAT and CDR2 FQNNGV. The CDR3 nucleotides are TGTGCCAGCAGCCGCACCGGGAGCTACGAGCAGTACTTC. Translated, it gives CASSRTGSYEQYF.

V and J are TRBV6-1 and TRBJ2-1; D unresolved. Germline CDR1 and CDR2: MNHNS and SASEGT. The CDR3 sequence is 14 residues long. V shed 3 bases and J shed 9 bases, with 15 bases lying between them. The CDR3 DNA sequence: TGTGCCAGCAGTGAGGGTGGGGATTTAAGTGAGCAGTTCTTC. It yields the protein CASSEGGDLSEQFF.

The chain carries TRBV29-1 and TRBJ2-3; D may be TRBD2 (6 bases). This CDR3 has 14 amino acids. The germline V and J ends were trimmed by 2 bases and 6 bases, with 15 bases remaining between them. CDR1 and CDR2 (germline): SQVTM, ANQGSEA. CDR3 loop: CSVESGPGRDTQYF. CDR3 bases: TGCAGCGTTGAATCGGGACCTGGGAGGGATACGCAGTATTTT.

V and J are TRBV5-4 and TRBJ1-2, with TRBD1 identical over 10 bases. Germline CDR1 and CDR2: SGHNT and YYREEE (reference sequence). This CDR3 region has 14 residues. Germline trimming cut 6 bases from V and 4 bases from J; bases unmatched to any gene: 6. The DNA of the CDR3 is TGTGCCAGCACCCCGACAGGGGGCTTCTATGGCTACACCTTC. Translation gives CASTPTGGFYGYTF.

The chain couples TRBV30 to TRBJ1-1; 7 bases align to TRBD1. There are 15 residues in the CDR3. Losses at the gene ends were 1 base for V and 1 base for J; bases not matched to a gene: 6. Germline lookup yields CDR1 GTSNPN and CDR2 SVGIG (reference sequence). The CDR3 sequence: CAWSASDRTNTEAFF. The DNA of the CDR3 is TGTGCCTGGAGTGCGTCGGACAGGACGAACACTGAAGCTTTCTTT.